The clone carrying this T cell receptor beta chain turned up a few times. Its antigen is currently unknown. These data are taken from a study of T-cell memory formation after mild COVID-19. Study-wide context: The TCR clusters were mostly specific to one donor. Study-level points and caveats: Pre-infection memory carried some responding clones, suggesting that cross-reactive memory joined. Contracting CD8+ clones were enriched in EMRA, CD4+ mainly in CM and EM.

The 5'RACE method, run with constant-segment primers, produced TCR alpha and TCR beta cDNA libraries (carrying sample barcodes and UMIs). TCRdb re-called the 5' RACE reads through MiXCR, storing one row per CDR3 protein. The repertoire holds about 340,000 distinct CDR3 sequences, under 15% seen once, with roughly a fifth in the top ten. V gave up 4 bases and J gave up 3 bases, with 19 bases separating them. Germline loops: CDR1 SEHNR, CDR2 FQNEAQ (reference sequence). The CDR3 has 16 residues. The sequenced material came from PBMCs or a T cell subset sorted from them (not recorded which). The J gene is TRBJ2-7, the V gene TRBV7-9, with a tentative D call TRBD2 (7 bases). The sequence derives from a man aged 18 to 35 who had mild COVID-19 (a few samples of this study predate the infection). Cell type and time point are not known. In DNA form, the CDR3 reads TGTGCCAGCAGCTCCCGGGTGGGGGGGCCCCACTACGAGCAGTACTTC. Translation gives CASSSRVGGPHYEQYF.